The 11 T cell receptor beta chains below come from one sample, sequenced in a study of T cell responses to AZD1222 COVID-19 vaccine. TCRdb's table, derived via immunoSEQ multiplex PCR, lists solely in-frame clones and lacks some. The repertoire holds some 54,000 clones, with 89% as singletons. Sequences were derived from peripheral blood, sampled on day 0 of AZD1222 vaccination. The receptors originated from an adult in good health.

This clone occurred once. V is TRBV18 and J is TRBJ2-7; no definite D call. V lost 0 bases, J lost 2 bases, and 8 bases lay in between. Looked up from germline, CDR1 is KGHSH and CDR2 is LQKENI. The CDR3 consists of 14 residues. CDR3 nucleotides: TGTGCCAGCTCACCACCTAACACCCCCTACGAGCAGTACTTC. Protein sequence: CASSPPNTPYEQYF.

V usage is TRBV7-3 and J usage is TRBJ2-3; no reliable D call. V dropped 4 bases and J dropped 0 bases, with 5 bases sitting between them. Germline V CDR1 and CDR2: SGHTA, FQGTGA. This CDR3 has 13 residues. The CDR3 loop is CASSSTSTDTQYF. The CDR3 bases are TGTGCCAGCAGCTCGACTAGCACAGATACGCAGTATTTT.

The rearrangement uses TRBV27 and TRBJ1-1; D gene ambiguous. Germline CDR1 is MNHEY and CDR2 is SMNVEV (reference sequence). CDR3 size: 14 residues. Trimming took 5 bases from V and 4 from J, leaving 14 bases between them. In nucleotides, the CDR3 is TGTGCCAGCAGTCCCCCCAAGGCGCCCACTGAAGCTTTCTTT. It encodes CASSPPKAPTEAFF.

The chain is built from TRBV5-4 and TRBJ2-7, with TRBD1 matching over 9 bases. The germline V gene has CDR1 SGHNT and CDR2 YYREEE (reference sequence). There are 17 residues in the CDR3. V shed 0 bases, J shed 2 bases, and the junction held 9 bases outside the gene matches. CDR3 DNA: TGTGCCAGCAGCTTGGGATTGTTGGGGACAGGGACCTACGAGCAGTACTTC. Translation: CASSLGLLGTGTYEQYF. The full variable domain, with the rest looked up from reference TRBV5-4 and TRBJ2-7, is ETGVTQSPTHLIKTRGQQVTLRCSSQSGHNTVSWYQQALGQGPQFIFQYYREEENGRGNFPPRFSGLQFPNYSSELNVNALELDDSALYLCASSLGLLGTGTYEQYFGPGTRLTVT.

The chain couples TRBV3-1 (or the pseudogene TRBV3-2) to TRBJ2-3; a weak D match, TRBD1 (5 bases). The V end was cut by 4 bases, the J end by 0 bases, with 8 bases between. CDR3 length: 14 amino acids. The germline CDR1 and CDR2 sequences are LGHDT and YNNKEL (reference sequence). CDR3 amino acids: CASSRQPSTDTQYF. The CDR3 coding sequence is TGTGCCAGCAGCCGACAGCCTAGCACAGATACGCAGTATTTT.

CDR3 amino acids: CASSIKTGFYGYTF. CDR3 bases: TGCGCCAGCAGCATAAAGACAGGGTTCTACGGCTACACCTTC. This chain links TRBV5-1 with TRBJ1-2; the match to TRBD1 covers 7 bases. The CDR3 has 14 amino acids. Per the germline V gene, CDR1 is SGHRS and CDR2 is YFSETQ. After removal of 4 bases from V and 8 bases from J, the junction contained 11 bases not matched to a gene.

The chain combines TRBV5-4 with TRBJ2-1, with D perhaps given as TRBD1 or TRBD2 (5 bases each). Per the germline V gene, CDR1 is SGHNT and CDR2 is YYREEE (reference sequence). V gave up 4 bases and J gave up 5 bases, with 16 bases separating them. This CDR3 comprises 15 residues. CDR3 residues: CASSLGTAGDNEQFF. The CDR3 DNA reads as TGTGCCAGCAGCCTCGGGACCGCCGGGGACAATGAGCAGTTCTTC.

In its sample, this clone was seen a few times. The rearrangement uses TRBV14 and TRBJ2-7; no firm D call. The ends were cut back, 0 bases at V and 2 bases at J, with 11 bases in the middle. The CDR3 covers 15 residues. In germline, CDR1 is SGHDN, CDR2 FVKESK. CDR3 amino acids: CASSQDLNRAYEQYF. The CDR3 DNA reads TGTGCCAGCAGCCAAGATCTAAACCGCGCCTACGAGCAGTACTTC.

The V and J genes are TRBV29-1 and TRBJ2-1, with no clear D. Germline V lookup: CDR1 SQVTM, CDR2 ANQGSEA. The CDR3 sequence is 12 residues long. V lost 4 bases and J 9 bases, leaving 13 bases between the germline ends. CDR3 in DNA: TGCAGCGTTGGATCCTCACGCTCTGAGCAGTTCTTC. This translates into CSVGSSRSEQFF.

J is TRBJ2-7 and V is TRBV3-1 (or the pseudogene TRBV3-2); D gene uncertain. CDR1 is LGHDT and CDR2 is YNNKEL in the germline V gene (reference sequence). V was pared by 3 bases and J by 5 bases, with 11 bases between. The CDR3 contains 13 residues. The CDR3 sequence is CASSHLGGNEQYF. The CDR3 coding sequence is TGTGCCAGCAGCCATCTGGGCGGTAACGAGCAGTACTTC.

J is TRBJ1-4 and V is TRBV7-9; tentatively, D is TRBD1 (5 bases). From germline, CDR1 is SEHNR and CDR2 FQNEAQ (reference sequence). The CDR3 is 13 residues long. This CDR3 is CASSGGFNEKLFF. In DNA, the CDR3 is TGTGCAAGCTCGGGGGGTTTTAATGAAAAACTGTTTTTT.